This TCR beta chain was profiled in a study of blood T cell repertoires in COVID-19. Study in general: Donors in the United States, Italy and Spain gave samples during acute or convalescent COVID-19.

The CDR3 length is 15 residues. V was pared by 3 bases and J by 2 bases, with 2 bases of the junction left unmatched. Germline-derived CDR1 and CDR2 are MNHEY and SVGEGT. Profiling relied on immunoSEQ multiplex PCR, and the TCRdb table lists in-frame clones only, not all of them. The data hold about 250,000 clones, with 75% to 85% observed a single time. This chain connects TRBV6-2 or TRBV6-3 to TRBJ2-3, with 10 bases that match TRBD2. The clonotype comes from a woman in her seventies with acute or convalescent COVID-19. Specimen: peripheral blood. CDR3 nucleotide sequence: TGTGCCAGCAGTTATAGCGGGGGGACCACAGATACGCAGTATTTT. The encoded protein is CASSYSGGTTDTQYF.